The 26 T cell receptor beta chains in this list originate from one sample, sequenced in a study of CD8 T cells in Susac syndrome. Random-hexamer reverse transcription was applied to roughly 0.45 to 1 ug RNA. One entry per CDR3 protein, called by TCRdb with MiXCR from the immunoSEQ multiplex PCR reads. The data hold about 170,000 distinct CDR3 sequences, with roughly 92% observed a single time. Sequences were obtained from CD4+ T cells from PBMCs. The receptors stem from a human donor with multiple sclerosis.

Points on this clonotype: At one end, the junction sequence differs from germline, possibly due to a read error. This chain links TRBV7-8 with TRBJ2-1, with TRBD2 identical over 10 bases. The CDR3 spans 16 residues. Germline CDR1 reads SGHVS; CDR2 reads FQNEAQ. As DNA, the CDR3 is TGTGCCAGCAGCCCTTACCCGGCTAGCGGGAGTAAAAGCCCCCTCTTC. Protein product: CASSPYPASGSKSPLF. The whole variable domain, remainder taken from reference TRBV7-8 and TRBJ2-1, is GAGVSQSPRYKVAKRGQDVALRCDPISGHVSLFWYQQALGQGPEFLTYFQNEAQLDKSGLPSDRFFAERPEGSVSTLKIQRTQQEDSAVYLCASSPYPASGSKSPLFGPGTRLTVL.

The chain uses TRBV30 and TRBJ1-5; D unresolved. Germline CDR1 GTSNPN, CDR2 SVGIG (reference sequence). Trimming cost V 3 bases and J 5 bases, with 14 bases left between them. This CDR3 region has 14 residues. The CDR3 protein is CAWSDLSRDQPQHF. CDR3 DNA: TGTGCCTGGAGCGACCTAAGTCGGGATCAGCCCCAGCATTTT.

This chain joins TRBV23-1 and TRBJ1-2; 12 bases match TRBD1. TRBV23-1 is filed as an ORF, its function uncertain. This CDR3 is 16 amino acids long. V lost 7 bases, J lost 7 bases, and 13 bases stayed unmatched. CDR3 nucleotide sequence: TGCGCCAGCACCCTAACCGGGACAGGGGGCGGCTGTGGCTACACCTTC. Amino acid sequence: CASTLTGTGGGCGYTF.

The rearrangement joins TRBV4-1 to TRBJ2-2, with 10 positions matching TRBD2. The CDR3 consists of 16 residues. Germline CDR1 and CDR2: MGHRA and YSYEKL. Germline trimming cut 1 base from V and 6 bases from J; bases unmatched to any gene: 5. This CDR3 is CASSQGLAGVAGELFF. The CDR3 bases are TGCGCCAGCAGCCAAGGGCTAGCGGGAGTGGCCGGGGAGCTGTTTTTT.

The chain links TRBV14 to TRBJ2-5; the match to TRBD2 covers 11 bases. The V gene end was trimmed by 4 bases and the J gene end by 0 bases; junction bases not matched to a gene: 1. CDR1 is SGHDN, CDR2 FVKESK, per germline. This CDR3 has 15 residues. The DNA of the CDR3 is TGTGCCAGCAGCCTAGCGGGAGGGGACCAAGAGACCCAGTACTTC. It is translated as CASSLAGGDQETQYF.

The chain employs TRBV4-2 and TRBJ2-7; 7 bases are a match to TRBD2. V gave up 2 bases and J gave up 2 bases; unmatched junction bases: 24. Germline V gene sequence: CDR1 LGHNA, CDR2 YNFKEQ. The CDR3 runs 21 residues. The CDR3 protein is CASSQIRVQPPTSARPYEQYF. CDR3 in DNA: TGTGCCAGCAGCCAAATTAGAGTCCAGCCCCCAACTAGCGCCAGACCCTACGAGCAGTACTTC.

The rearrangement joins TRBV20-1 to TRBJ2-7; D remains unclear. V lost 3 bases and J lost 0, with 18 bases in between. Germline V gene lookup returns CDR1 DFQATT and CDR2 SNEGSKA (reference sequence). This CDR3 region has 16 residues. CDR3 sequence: CSASRALRRSSYEQYF. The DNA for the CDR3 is TGCAGTGCTAGTAGAGCCTTGCGAAGGAGCTCCTACGAGCAGTACTTC.

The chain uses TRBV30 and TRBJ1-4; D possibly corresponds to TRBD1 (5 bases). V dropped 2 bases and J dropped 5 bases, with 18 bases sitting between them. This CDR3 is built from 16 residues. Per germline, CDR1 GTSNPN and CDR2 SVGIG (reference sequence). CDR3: CAWSPLSMGPNEKLFF. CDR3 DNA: TGTGCCTGGAGTCCCCTCTCCATGGGGCCCAATGAAAAACTGTTTTTT. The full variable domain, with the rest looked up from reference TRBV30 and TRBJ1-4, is SQTIHQWPATLVQPVGSPLSLECTVEGTSNPNLYWYRQAAGRGLQLLFYSVGIGQISSEVPQNLSASRPQDRQFILSSKKLLLSDSGFYLCAWSPLSMGPNEKLFFGSGTQLSVL.

The CDR3 sequence: CASSRRTSGQETQYF. The CDR3 DNA reads TGTGCCAGCAGCCGCCGGACTAGCGGGCAAGAGACCCAGTACTTC. The rearrangement joins TRBV3-1 to TRBJ2-5, with 11 bases matching TRBD2. This CDR3 region has 15 residues. With V trimmed by 4 bases and J by 2 bases, 3 bases remained unmatched. Germline V CDR1 and CDR2: LGHDT, YNNKEL (reference sequence).

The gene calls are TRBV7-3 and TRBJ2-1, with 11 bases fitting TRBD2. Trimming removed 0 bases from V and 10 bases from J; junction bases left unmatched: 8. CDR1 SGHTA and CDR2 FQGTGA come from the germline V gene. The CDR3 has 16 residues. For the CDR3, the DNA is TGTGCCAGCAGCTTAACGGGTAGCGGGGGGGCCGGCGAGCAGTTCTTC. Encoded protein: CASSLTGSGGAGEQFF.

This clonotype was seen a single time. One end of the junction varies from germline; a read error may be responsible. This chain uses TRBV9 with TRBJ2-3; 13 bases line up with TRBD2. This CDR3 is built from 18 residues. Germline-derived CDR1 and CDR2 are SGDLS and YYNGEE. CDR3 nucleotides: TGTGCCAGCAGCGCTGGGACTAGCGGGGTTATTTTCACAGAAACGCAGTATTTT. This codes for CASSAGTSGVIFTETQYF.

CDR3 in DNA: TGCAGCGTTGAAGGGGGGGGACTCGCCAGTGGTGGCTACACCTTC. It specifies CSVEGGGLASGGYTF. The chain couples TRBV29-1 to TRBJ1-2, with a weak D call TRBD1 (5 bases). In germline, CDR1 is SQVTM, CDR2 ANQGSEA. This CDR3 comprises 15 residues. Deletions cut 1 base from V and 7 bases from J, with 19 bases between.

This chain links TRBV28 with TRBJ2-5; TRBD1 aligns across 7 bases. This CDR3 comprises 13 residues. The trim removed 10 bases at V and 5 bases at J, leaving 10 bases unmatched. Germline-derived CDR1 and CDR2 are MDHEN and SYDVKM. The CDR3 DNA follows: TGTGCCACCTCGACAGGGCTTCCGGAGACCCAGTACTTC. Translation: CATSTGLPETQYF. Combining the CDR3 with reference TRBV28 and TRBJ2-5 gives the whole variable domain DVKVTQSSRYLVKRTGEKVFLECVQDMDHENMFWYRQDPGLGLRLIYFSYDVKMKEKGDIPEGYSVSREKKERFSLILESASTNQTSMYLCATSTGLPETQYFGPGTRLLVL.

The CDR3 sequence: CASRTGRDGELFF. CDR3 nucleotides: TGTGCCAGCAGGACAGGGAGGGACGGGGAGCTGTTTTTT. The J gene is TRBJ2-2, the V gene TRBV7-3; either TRBD1 or TRBD2 may fit D (7 bases each). The CDR3 has 13 amino acids. The germline V gene encodes CDR1 SGHTA and CDR2 FQGTGA. V shed 6 bases and J shed 7 bases, with 12 bases lying between them.

Here the CDR3 reads CASGGTSGRAGETQYF. CDR3 bases: TGTGCCAGCGGAGGGACTAGCGGGAGGGCCGGTGAGACCCAGTACTTC. This chain uses TRBV27 with TRBJ2-5; TRBD2 matches 16 bases. The germline V gene has CDR1 MNHEY and CDR2 SMNVEV (reference sequence). This CDR3 has 16 residues. The junction had 8 bases not matched to a gene; V was cut back by 8 bases and J by 5 bases.

CDR3 in amino acids: CASSLVTGGAETQYF. In DNA form, the CDR3 reads TGTGCCAGCAGCTTAGTAACTGGGGGAGCAGAGACCCAGTACTTC. The V gene is TRBV11-2, the J gene TRBJ2-5; possibly TRBD1 or TRBD2 for D (5 bases each). V lost 1 base and J lost 4, with 13 bases in between. The CDR3 has 15 residues. The germline V gene has CDR1 SGHAT and CDR2 FQNNGV.

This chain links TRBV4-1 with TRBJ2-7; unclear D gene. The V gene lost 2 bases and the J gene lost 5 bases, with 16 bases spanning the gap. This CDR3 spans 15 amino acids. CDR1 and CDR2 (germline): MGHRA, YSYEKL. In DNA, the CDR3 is TGCGCCAGCAGCCAACCGAGGACCAGGCCCAACGAGCAGTACTTC. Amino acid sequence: CASSQPRTRPNEQYF.

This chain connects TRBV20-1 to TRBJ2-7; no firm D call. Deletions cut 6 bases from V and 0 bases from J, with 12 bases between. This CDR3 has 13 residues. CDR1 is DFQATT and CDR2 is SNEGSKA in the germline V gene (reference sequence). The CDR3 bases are TGCAGTGCGGCCCGCTCCTCCTCCTACGAGCAGTACTTC. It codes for CSAARSSSYEQYF.

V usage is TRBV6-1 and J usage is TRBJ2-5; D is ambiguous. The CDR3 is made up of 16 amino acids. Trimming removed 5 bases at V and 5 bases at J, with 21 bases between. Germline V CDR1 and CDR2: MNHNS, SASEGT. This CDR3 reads CASSPNVRLHGETQYF. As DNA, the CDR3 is TGTGCCAGCAGTCCAAACGTTCGGTTGCACGGGGAGACCCAGTACTTC.

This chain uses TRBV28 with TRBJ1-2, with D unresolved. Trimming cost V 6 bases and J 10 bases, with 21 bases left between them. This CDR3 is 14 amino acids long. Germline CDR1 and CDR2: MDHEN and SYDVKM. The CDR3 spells CASSLGGAVIVYTF. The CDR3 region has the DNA TGTGCCAGCAGCCTCGGAGGTGCGGTGATTGTCTACACCTTC.

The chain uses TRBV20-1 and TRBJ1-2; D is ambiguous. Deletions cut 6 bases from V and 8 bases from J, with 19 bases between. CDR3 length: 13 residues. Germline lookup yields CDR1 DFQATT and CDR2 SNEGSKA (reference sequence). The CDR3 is CSAPGGPGSGYTF. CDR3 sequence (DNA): TGCAGTGCACCCGGTGGACCGGGGTCGGGCTACACCTTC.

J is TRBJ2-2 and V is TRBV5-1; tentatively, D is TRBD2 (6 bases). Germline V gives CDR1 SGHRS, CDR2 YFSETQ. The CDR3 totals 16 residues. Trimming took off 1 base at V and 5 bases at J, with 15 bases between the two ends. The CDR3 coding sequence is TGCGCCAGCAGCTTGTTCACGGGAGCAAGGACCGGGGAGCTGTTTTTT. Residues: CASSLFTGARTGELFF.

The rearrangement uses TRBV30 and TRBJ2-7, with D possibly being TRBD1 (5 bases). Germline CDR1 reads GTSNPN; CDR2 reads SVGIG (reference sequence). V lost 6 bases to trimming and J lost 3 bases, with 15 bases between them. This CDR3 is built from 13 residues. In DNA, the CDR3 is TGTGCCTGCCTCGACAGAGTGAACTACGAGCAGTACTTC. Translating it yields CACLDRVNYEQYF.

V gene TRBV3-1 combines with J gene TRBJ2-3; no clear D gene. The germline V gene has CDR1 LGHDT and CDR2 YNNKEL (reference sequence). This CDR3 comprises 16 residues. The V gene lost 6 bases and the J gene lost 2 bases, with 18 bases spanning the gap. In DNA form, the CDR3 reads TGTGCCAGCAGTATTTACGTTGGCGGTTCCACAGATACGCAGTATTTT. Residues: CASSIYVGGSTDTQYF.

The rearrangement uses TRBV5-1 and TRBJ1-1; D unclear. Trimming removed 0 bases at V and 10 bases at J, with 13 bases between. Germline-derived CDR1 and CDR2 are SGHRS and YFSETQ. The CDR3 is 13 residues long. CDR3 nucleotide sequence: TGCGCCAGCAGCTTGGCCGGGAGGGCGCGAGCTTTCTTT. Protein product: CASSLAGRARAFF.

The DNA for the CDR3 is TGTGCCAGCAGTTACGGGGCCACCAGGACAGGGGCATCGGCGCAGTACTTC. Protein: CASSYGATRTGASAQYF. The chain recombines TRBV6-5 with TRBJ2-7; 9 positions match TRBD1. Germline CDR1 is MNHEY and CDR2 is SVGAGI. The CDR3 sequence is 17 residues long. V lost 2 bases to trimming and J lost 9 bases; unmatched junction nucleotides: 17.